The present entry profiles one T cell receptor beta chain with its context. Its antigen is not known. This sample stems from a study of cytomegalovirus exposure and HLA in healthy donors. The study ran its PCR with 60 Vbeta and 13 Jbeta primers. The data were produced by immunoSEQ multiplex PCR, yet TCRdb's version contains in-frame clones alone and is incomplete. This repertoire comprises some 160,000 clones; its ten largest clones make up 2% to 2.5%. Points from the study as a whole: Specificity for CMV antigens was confirmed in vitro for three of the CMV-associated chains. In a later analysis, across HLA loci, associated TCR counts were highest for DRB1, lowest for HLA-C.

The CDR3 runs 15 residues. Germline lookup yields CDR1 MNHNS and CDR2 SASEGT. J was trimmed by 6 bases and V by 5 bases; bases with no gene match: 9. This receptor was obtained from a man younger than 45 in good health and CMV-seronegative. Sequencing was carried out using PBMCs. The chain recombines TRBV6-1 with TRBJ2-7, with 11 bases matching TRBD2. The CDR3 sequence: CASSPRTSGRVEQYF. As DNA, the CDR3 is TGTGCCAGCAGTCCTCGAACTAGCGGGAGAGTCGAGCAGTACTTC.